The rows below give T cell receptor beta chains drawn from one sample of a study of blood T cell repertoires in COVID-19. Assay: immunoSEQ multiplex PCR; the TCRdb copy retains only in-frame clones and omits some. Of about 230,000 clones listed, around 83% are singletons. Material: peripheral blood. All receptors derive from a man older than 75 with acute or convalescent COVID-19. Each CDR3 is given with its conserved first and last residue. The D gene is left open where the match is weak. Size is stated for part of the rows, as once, few or many counts, or as a class when the clone is expanded.

D,V,J,size,DNA,CDR3
TRBD1,TRBV2,TRBJ2-2,-,TGTGCCAGCAGTGAAGGGGACAGGGGAGAGCTGTTTTTT,CASSEGDRGELFF
TRBD1,TRBV5-1,TRBJ2-7,-,TGCGCCAGCAGCGGGTCCCGGGACAGGGAGCAGTACTTC,CASSGSRDREQYF
TRBD1,TRBV29-1,TRBJ2-3,-,TGCAGCGTTGATTCCTCGACAGGGGGTACAGATACGCAGTATTTT,CSVDSSTGGTDTQYF
-,TRBV6-2/TRBV6-3,TRBJ2-6,-,TGTGCCAGCAGTGGGGCAGCTTTTATGGGGGCCAACGTCCTGACTTTC,CASSGAAFMGANVLTF
-,TRBV7-2,TRBJ2-3,-,TGTGCCAGCAGCTTACACAGTAGCACAGATACGCAGTATTTT,CASSLHSSTDTQYF
TRBD1,TRBV3-1/TRBV3-2,TRBJ2-5,-,TGTGCCAGCAGCCCAGGGACAGGGATGTACCAAGAGACCCAGTACTTC,CASSPGTGMYQETQYF
-,TRBV28,TRBJ2-2,-,TGTGCCAGCAGTTCCCAGGGAAACACCGGGGAGCTGTTTTTT,CASSSQGNTGELFF
-,TRBV6-5,TRBJ1-2,few,TGTGCCAGCAGGAAGCAGGGTGTCTATGGCTACACCTTC,CASRKQGVYGYTF
TRBD1,TRBV27,TRBJ1-6,-,TGTGCCAGCAGTTCGCGACAGGGGAGGGTATATAATTCACCCCTCCACTTT,CASSSRQGRVYNSPLHF
-,TRBV30,TRBJ1-3,-,TGTGCCTGGAGCAGCTCTGGAAACACCATATATTTT,CAWSSSGNTIYF
-,TRBV14,TRBJ2-1,-,TGTGCCACACAGGGTTTACCCGACAATGAGCAGTTCTTC,CATQGLPDNEQFF
TRBD1,TRBV5-1,TRBJ1-2,-,TGCGCCAGCAGCTTGGAGGACAGGGCTGGCTACACCTTC,CASSLEDRAGYTF
-,TRBV28,TRBJ1-1,few,TGTGCCAGCAGTCGGACACAGGAGACTGAAGCTTTCTTT,CASSRTQETEAFF
TRBD1,TRBV3-1/TRBV3-2,TRBJ2-7,-,TGTGCCAGCAGCGGTACGACAGGGGCCCTCAGCTCCTACGAGCAGTACTTC,CASSGTTGALSSYEQYF
-,TRBV6-2/TRBV6-3,TRBJ1-2,-,TGTGCCAGCAGTTACACCATAGCTGACTACACCTTC,CASSYTIADYTF
TRBD2,TRBV29-1,TRBJ2-3,-,TGCAGCGTCCCTACGGGGGGGGGAGTGACAGATACGCAGTATTTT,CSVPTGGGVTDTQYF
-,TRBV5-5,TRBJ1-1,-,TGTGCCAGCAGCTGGGTCCGGGGGGAGGTTTGGACTGAAGCTTTCTTT,CASSWVRGEVWTEAFF
TRBD1,TRBV7-9,TRBJ2-4,few,TGTGCCAGCAGCTTAGGCGGGACAGGTTTTTGGTACTTC,CASSLGGTGFWYF
-,TRBV24-1,TRBJ2-7,once,TGTGCCACCAGTGATTCGAGACTCCCCTACGAGCAGTACTTC,CATSDSRLPYEQYF
-,TRBV5-4,TRBJ1-6,-,TGTGCCAGCGGGGCCGCCAAGAATTCACCCCTCCACTTT,CASGAAKNSPLHF
-,TRBV28,TRBJ2-7,-,TGTGCCAGCATAAACTGGGGGGTCCCCTACGAGCAGTACTTC,CASINWGVPYEQYF
-,TRBV7-9,TRBJ2-4,-,TGTGCCAGCAGCTTAGTAAACAGTGCACGGGGTAATAGTGGAAACATTCAGTACTTC,CASSLVNSARGNSGNIQYF
-,TRBV19,TRBJ2-4,-,TGTGCCAGCAAGGAAGAGGGCCTAGCCAAAAACATTCAGTACTTC,CASKEEGLAKNIQYF
-,TRBV4-2,TRBJ2-7,-,TGTGCCAGCAGCCAAGCTGGCGGTAGCTCCTACGAGCAGTACTTC,CASSQAGGSSYEQYF
-,TRBV28,TRBJ2-4,once,TGTGCCAGCAGTTTATACCCCGGTCCCAGCGGAAACATTCAGTACTTC,CASSLYPGPSGNIQYF
-,TRBV6-5,TRBJ1-2,-,TGTGCCAGCAGTAACAGAGAAAGAGCTAACTATGGCTACACCTTC,CASSNRERANYGYTF
TRBD1,TRBV6-5,TRBJ1-1,few,TGTGCCAGCAGAGGGACAGCGAACACTGAAGCTTTCTTT,CASRGTANTEAFF
TRBD2,TRBV5-1,TRBJ2-5,-,TGCGCCAGCAGCTTGGGTGCTAGCGGGGTCCAAGAGACCCAGTACTTC,CASSLGASGVQETQYF
-,TRBV5-1,TRBJ2-5,-,TGCGCCAGCAGCGGAGGAGAACTCCGGGGAGAGACCCAGTACTTC,CASSGGELRGETQYF
TRBD2,TRBV6-2/TRBV6-3,TRBJ2-7,few,TGTGCCAGCAGTTACTCGACGCGGGGGAACTCCTACGAGCAGTACTTC,CASSYSTRGNSYEQYF
TRBD2,TRBV28,TRBJ2-2,-,TGTGCCAGCAGTTTGGGCGGGAGTGGGACCGGGGAGCTGTTTTTT,CASSLGGSGTGELFF
-,TRBV19,TRBJ1-5,-,TGTGCCAGTAGTATATCGGGAAATAGCAATCAGCCCCAGCATTTT,CASSISGNSNQPQHF
TRBD1,TRBV6-5,TRBJ1-1,-,TGTGCCAGCAGTCGGACAGGTGCTGAAGCTTTCTTT,CASSRTGAEAFF
-,TRBV29-1,TRBJ1-5,-,TGCAGCGTCGCCGTAGGACACGAGCCCCAGCATTTT,CSVAVGHEPQHF
TRBD1,TRBV5-1,TRBJ1-4,-,TGCGCCAGCAGCTTGGGGACAGGAGGGGAAAAACTGTTTTTT,CASSLGTGGEKLFF
TRBD1,TRBV9,TRBJ1-1,-,TGTGCCAGCAGCGTCCCGCCCACAGGGGACACTGAAGCTTTCTTT,CASSVPPTGDTEAFF
-,TRBV11-3,TRBJ2-3,-,TGTGCCAGCAGCTTAGGCACTAGCACAGATACGCAGTATTTT,CASSLGTSTDTQYF
-,TRBV6-5,TRBJ1-2,-,TGTGCCAGCAGTTGGAGCGGGGAAGGTGGCTACACCTTC,CASSWSGEGGYTF
TRBD2,TRBV7-3,TRBJ2-7,-,TGTGCCAGCAGCCGGGGTGGAGCGGGAGTCTACGAGCAGTACTTC,CASSRGGAGVYEQYF
TRBD2,TRBV24-1,TRBJ2-1,-,TGTGCCACCAGTGATACGACTAGCGGGAGGTCTAACAATGAGCAGTTCTTC,CATSDTTSGRSNNEQFF
TRBD1,TRBV6-5,TRBJ1-5,-,TGTGCCAGCAGAACAGGGGGAGGCAATCAGCCCCAGCATTTT,CASRTGGGNQPQHF
-,TRBV27,TRBJ1-6,-,TGTGCCAGCAGTTTCGTGAATTCACCCCTCCACTTT,CASSFVNSPLHF